This TCR beta chain comes out of a study of blood T cell repertoires in COVID-19. Trimming cost V 4 bases and J 4 bases; bases outside gene matches: 4. Germline values: CDR1 LGHDT, CDR2 YNNKEL (reference sequence). CDR3 length: 14 residues. Using immunoSEQ multiplex PCR, the repertoire was profiled, and TCRdb retains in-frame clones only, with some absent. The profile shows 150,000 to 200,000 clones, around 80% of them singletons. The rearrangement joins TRBV3-1 (or the pseudogene TRBV3-2) to TRBJ2-5; 9 bases are a match to TRBD1. The material sequenced was PBMCs or T cells enriched from blood (not recorded which). This sequence was found in a man between 65 and 85 years old who had been exposed to COVID-19. CDR3 in DNA: TGTGCCAGCAGCCCTACAGGGGGCGTAGAGACCCAGTACTTC. Translating it yields CASSPTGGVETQYF.